This record looks at one TCR beta chain sequence and its context. Antigen: not known. The data were produced by immunoSEQ multiplex PCR, yet TCRdb's version contains in-frame clones alone and is incomplete. The repertoire holds 200,000 to 300,000 clones, roughly 91% seen once, with 3.1% in the top ten. The CDR3 has 15 amino acids. Trimming cost V 2 bases and J 0 bases, with 11 bases left between them. Per the germline V gene, CDR1 is MNHEY and CDR2 is SVGAGI. These data originate in a study of cytomegalovirus exposure and HLA in healthy donors. Overall study findings and caveats: Most TCR sequences showed up rarely, but some public TCRs showed up in many donors.

V is TRBV6-5 and J is TRBJ2-7; D perhaps matches TRBD1 (5 bases). This TCR was sampled from a woman aged 25 to 39 in good health and CMV-seronegative. The sequencing sample was made of PBMCs. The CDR3: CASSYRRQGSYEQYF. The CDR3 DNA sequence: TGTGCCAGCAGTTACCGGCGGCAGGGCTCCTACGAGCAGTACTTC.